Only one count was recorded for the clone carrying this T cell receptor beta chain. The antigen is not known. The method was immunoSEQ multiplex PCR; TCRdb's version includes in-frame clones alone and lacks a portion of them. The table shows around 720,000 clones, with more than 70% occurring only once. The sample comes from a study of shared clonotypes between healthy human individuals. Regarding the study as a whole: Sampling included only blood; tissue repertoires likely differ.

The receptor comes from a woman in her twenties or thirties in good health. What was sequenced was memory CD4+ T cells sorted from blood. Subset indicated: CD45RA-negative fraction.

The CDR3 protein is CASSEPGSNQPQHF. CDR3 bases: TGTGCCAGCAGTGAGCCTGGGAGCAATCAGCCCCAGCATTTT. This chain uses TRBV6-1 with TRBJ1-5, with no clear D. There are 14 residues in the CDR3. V lost 3 bases and J lost 1, with 7 bases in between. The germline gives CDR1 MNHNS, CDR2 SASEGT.